Here is one T cell receptor beta chain with its context. Its antigen is not known. The sample originates from a study of cytomegalovirus exposure and HLA in healthy donors. Study information: For the roughly 400 genotyped donors, more than 65% fell within the Caucasian-associated ancestry cluster.

PCR employed 60 Vbeta and 13 Jbeta primers. Here immunoSEQ multiplex PCR was the method, and the copy in TCRdb shows in-frame clones only, minus some. The sample lists some 130,000 clones; around 77% were seen once. Regarding the study as a whole: Donors were assumed by presence/absence analyses to have roughly uniform sequencing depth.

CDR1 SGHAT and CDR2 FQDESV come from the germline V gene (reference sequence). This CDR3 is built from 13 residues. V gave up 1 base and J gave up 5 bases, with 8 bases separating them. The receptor was isolated from a man between 45 and 60 years old in good health and CMV-seronegative. This sequence joins TRBV11-1 and TRBJ2-5; TRBD2 might be the D (6 bases). Sample: PBMCs. The CDR3: CASSLGEVETQYF. The CDR3 nucleotides are TGTGCCAGCAGCTTAGGGGAGGTGGAGACCCAGTACTTC.